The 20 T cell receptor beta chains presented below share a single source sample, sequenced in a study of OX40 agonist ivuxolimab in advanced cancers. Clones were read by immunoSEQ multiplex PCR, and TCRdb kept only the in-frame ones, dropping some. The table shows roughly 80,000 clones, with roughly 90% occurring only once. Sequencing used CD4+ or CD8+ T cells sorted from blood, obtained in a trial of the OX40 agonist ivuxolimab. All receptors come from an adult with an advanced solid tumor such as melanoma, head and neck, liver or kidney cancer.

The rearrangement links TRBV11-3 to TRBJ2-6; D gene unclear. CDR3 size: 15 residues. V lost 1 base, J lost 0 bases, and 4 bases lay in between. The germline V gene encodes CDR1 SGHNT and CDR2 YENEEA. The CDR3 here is CASSLGRSGANVLTF. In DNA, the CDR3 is TGTGCCAGCAGCTTAGGACGCTCTGGGGCCAACGTCCTGACTTTC.

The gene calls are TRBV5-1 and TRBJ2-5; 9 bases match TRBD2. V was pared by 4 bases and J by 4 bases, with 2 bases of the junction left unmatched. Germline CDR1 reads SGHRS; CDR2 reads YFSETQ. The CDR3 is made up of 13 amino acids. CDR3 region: CASSPGLAETQYF. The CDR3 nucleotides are TGCGCCAGCAGCCCGGGACTAGCAGAGACCCAGTACTTC.

The CDR3 protein is CAWGRGRGLKGYTF. The CDR3 DNA is TGTGCCTGGGGACGAGGCAGGGGATTAAAAGGCTACACCTTC. This chain uses TRBV30 with TRBJ1-2, with D maybe TRBD1 (6 bases). The ends were cut back, 5 bases at V and 8 bases at J, with 21 bases in the middle. The CDR3 spans 14 residues. Germline CDR1 is GTSNPN and CDR2 is SVGIG (reference sequence).

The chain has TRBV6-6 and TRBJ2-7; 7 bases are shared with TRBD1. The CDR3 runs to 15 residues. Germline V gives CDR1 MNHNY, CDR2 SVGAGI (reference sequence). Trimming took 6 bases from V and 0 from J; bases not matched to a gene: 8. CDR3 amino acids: CASRTQGDSSYEQYF. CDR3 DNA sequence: TGTGCCAGCAGAACGCAGGGGGATAGCTCCTACGAGCAGTACTTC.

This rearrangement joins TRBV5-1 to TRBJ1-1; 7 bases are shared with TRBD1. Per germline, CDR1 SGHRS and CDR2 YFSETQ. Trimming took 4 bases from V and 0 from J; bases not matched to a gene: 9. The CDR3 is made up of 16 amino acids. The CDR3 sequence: CASSTGQTTMNTEAFF. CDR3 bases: TGCGCCAGCAGCACGGGACAGACCACCATGAACACTGAAGCTTTCTTT.

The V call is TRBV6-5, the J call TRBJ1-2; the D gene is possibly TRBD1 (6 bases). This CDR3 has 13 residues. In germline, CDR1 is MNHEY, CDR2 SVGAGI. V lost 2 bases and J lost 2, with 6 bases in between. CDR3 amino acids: CASSYDRNYGYTF. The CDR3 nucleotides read TGTGCCAGCAGTTACGACAGGAACTATGGCTACACCTTC.

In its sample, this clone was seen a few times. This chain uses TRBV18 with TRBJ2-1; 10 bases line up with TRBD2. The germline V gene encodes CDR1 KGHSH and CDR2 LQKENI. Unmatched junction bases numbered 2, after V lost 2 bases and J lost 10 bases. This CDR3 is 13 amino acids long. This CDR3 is CASSPNSGREQFF. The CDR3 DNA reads TGTGCCAGCTCACCAAATAGCGGGAGGGAGCAGTTCTTC. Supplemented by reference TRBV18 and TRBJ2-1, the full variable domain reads NAGVMQNPRHLVRRRGQEARLRCSPMKGHSHVYWYRQLPEEGLKFMVYLQKENIIDESGMPKERFSAEFPKEGPSILRIQQVVRGDSAAYFCASSPNSGREQFFGPGTRLTVL.

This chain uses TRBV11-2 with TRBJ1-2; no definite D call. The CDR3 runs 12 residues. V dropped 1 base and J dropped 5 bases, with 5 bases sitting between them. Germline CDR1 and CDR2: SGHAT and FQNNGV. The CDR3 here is CASSLGAYGYTF. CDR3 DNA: TGTGCCAGCAGCTTAGGAGCGTATGGCTACACCTTC.

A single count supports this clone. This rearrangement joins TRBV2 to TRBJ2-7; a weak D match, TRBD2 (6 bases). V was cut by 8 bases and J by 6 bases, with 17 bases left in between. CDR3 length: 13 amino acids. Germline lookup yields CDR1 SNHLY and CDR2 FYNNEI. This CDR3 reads CASFRGTVGEQYF. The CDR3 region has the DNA TGTGCCAGCTTCCGGGGGACTGTGGGCGAGCAGTACTTC.

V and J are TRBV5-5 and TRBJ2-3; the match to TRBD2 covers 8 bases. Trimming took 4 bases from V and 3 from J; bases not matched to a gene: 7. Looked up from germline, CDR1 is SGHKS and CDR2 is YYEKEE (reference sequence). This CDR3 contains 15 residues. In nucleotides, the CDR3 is TGTGCCAGCAGCAAGACTAGCGAGAAGACAGATACGCAGTATTTT. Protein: CASSKTSEKTDTQYF.

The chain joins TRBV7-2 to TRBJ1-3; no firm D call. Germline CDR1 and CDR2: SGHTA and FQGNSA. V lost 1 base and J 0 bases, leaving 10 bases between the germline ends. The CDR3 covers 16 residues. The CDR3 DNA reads TGTGCCAGCAGCTTAGGGATGTTCAACTCTGGAAACACCATATATTTT. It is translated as CASSLGMFNSGNTIYF.

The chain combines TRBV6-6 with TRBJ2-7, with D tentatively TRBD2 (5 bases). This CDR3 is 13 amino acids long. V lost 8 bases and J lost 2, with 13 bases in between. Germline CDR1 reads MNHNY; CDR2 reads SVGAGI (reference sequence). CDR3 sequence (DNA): TGTGCCAGCGGCCGAGGGCCGACCTACGAGCAGTACTTC. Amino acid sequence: CASGRGPTYEQYF.

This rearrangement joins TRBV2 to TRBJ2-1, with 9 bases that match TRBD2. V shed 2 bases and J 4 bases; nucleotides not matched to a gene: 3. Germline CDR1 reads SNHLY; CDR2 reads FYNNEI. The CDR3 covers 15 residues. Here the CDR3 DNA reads TGTGCCAGCAGTGAACGGCTAGCGGGGTACAATGAGCAGTTCTTC. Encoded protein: CASSERLAGYNEQFF.

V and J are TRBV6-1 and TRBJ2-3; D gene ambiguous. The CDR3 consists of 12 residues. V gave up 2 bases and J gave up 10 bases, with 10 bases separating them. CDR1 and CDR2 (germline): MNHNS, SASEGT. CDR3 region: CASSEIGIPQYF. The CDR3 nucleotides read TGTGCCAGCAGTGAAATCGGAATACCGCAGTATTTT.

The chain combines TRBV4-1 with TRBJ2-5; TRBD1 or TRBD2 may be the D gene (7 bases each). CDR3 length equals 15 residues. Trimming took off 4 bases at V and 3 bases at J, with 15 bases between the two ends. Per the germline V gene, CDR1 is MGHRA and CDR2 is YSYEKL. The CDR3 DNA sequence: TGCGCCAGCAGCCGGGAGGGGACAGTGAAAGAGACCCAGTACTTC. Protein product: CASSREGTVKETQYF.

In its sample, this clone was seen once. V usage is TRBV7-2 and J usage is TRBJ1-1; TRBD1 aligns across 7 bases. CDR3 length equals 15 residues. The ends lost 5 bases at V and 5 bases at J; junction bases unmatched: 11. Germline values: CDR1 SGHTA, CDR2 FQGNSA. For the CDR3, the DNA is TGTGCCAGCAGCCCCCAGGGGGGGGCCGGGACTGAAGCTTTCTTT. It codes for CASSPQGGAGTEAFF.

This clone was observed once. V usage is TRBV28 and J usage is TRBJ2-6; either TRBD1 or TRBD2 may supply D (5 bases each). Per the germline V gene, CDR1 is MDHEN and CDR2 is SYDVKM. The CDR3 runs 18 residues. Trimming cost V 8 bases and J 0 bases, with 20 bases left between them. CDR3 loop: CASSGPTTSHSGANVLTF. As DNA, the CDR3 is TGTGCCAGCTCGGGACCTACGACCTCCCACTCTGGGGCCAACGTCCTGACTTTC.

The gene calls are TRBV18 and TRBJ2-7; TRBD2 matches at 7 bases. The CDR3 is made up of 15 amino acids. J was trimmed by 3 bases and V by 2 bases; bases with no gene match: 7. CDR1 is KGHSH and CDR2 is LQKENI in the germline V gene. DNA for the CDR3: TGTGCCAGCTCACCAGTGAAGCGGGAACTCTACGAGCAGTACTTC. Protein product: CASSPVKRELYEQYF.

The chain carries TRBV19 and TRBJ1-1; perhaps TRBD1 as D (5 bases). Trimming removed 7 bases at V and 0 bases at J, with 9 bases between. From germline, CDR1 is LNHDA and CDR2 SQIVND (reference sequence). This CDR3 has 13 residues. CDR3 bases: TGTGCCAGTAATGAGGGGATGAACACTGAAGCTTTCTTT. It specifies CASNEGMNTEAFF. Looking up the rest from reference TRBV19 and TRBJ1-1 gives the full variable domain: DGGITQSPKYLFRKEGQNVTLSCEQNLNHDAMYWYRQDPGQGLRLIYYSQIVNDFQKGDIAEGYSVSREKKESFPLTVTSAQKNPTAFYLCASNEGMNTEAFFGQGTRLTVV.

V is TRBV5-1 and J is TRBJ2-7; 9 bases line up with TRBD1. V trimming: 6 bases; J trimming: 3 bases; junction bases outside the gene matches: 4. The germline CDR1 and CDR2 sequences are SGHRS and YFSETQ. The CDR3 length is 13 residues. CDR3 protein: CASTQGAGYEQYF. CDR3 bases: TGCGCCAGCACACAGGGGGCGGGCTACGAGCAGTACTTC.